Each of the 5 T cell receptor beta chains below was sequenced from the same sample in a study of tumour-infiltrating T cells in Burkitt lymphoma. Libraries were prepared by immunoSEQ multiplex PCR; TCRdb keeps only in-frame clonotypes and omits some of them. This sample has around 13,000 clones, with approximately 85% found just once. The sample consisted of tumor tissue. These receptors were obtained from a human donor with diffuse large B-cell lymphoma.

The chain has TRBV14 and TRBJ1-2; 8 bases are a match to TRBD1. The V and J ends lost 1 base and 4 bases, in that order; junction bases with no gene match: 2. Germline CDR1 and CDR2: SGHDN and FVKESK. The CDR3 sequence is 14 residues long. The CDR3 sequence is CASSQVTGAYGYTF. Written as DNA, the CDR3 is TGTGCCAGCAGCCAAGTGACAGGGGCCTATGGCTACACCTTC.

Here the CDR3 reads CASPLSRGPRAGTNEKLFF. CDR3 bases: TGCGCCAGTCCACTCTCCCGGGGCCCCCGAGCGGGAACTAATGAAAAACTGTTTTTT. V usage is TRBV4-3 and J usage is TRBJ1-4, with D possibly being TRBD1 (5 bases). CDR3 length equals 19 residues. V shed 9 bases and J shed 1 base, with 27 bases lying between them. Germline values: CDR1 LGHNA, CDR2 YSLEER.

The rearrangement links TRBV10-3 to TRBJ2-3; unclear D gene. The V gene's germline CDR1 is ENHRY and CDR2 SYGVKD. The V end was cut by 0 bases, the J end by 4 bases, with 11 bases between. The CDR3 length is 15 residues. CDR3 sequence (DNA): TGTGCCATCAGTGAGTCGACGATCGGTCCAGATACGCAGTATTTT. This gives the protein CAISESTIGPDTQYF.

The rearrangement joins TRBV9 to TRBJ2-5; D gene ambiguous. CDR3 length equals 14 residues. V was clipped by 7 bases and J by 0 bases, with 13 bases between them. Germline loops: CDR1 SGDLS, CDR2 YYNGEE. The CDR3: CASSRTVYQETQYF. The CDR3 DNA follows: TGTGCCAGCTCGCGTACAGTGTACCAAGAGACCCAGTACTTC.

This chain links TRBV12-5 with TRBJ2-7, with TRBD2 matching 8 bases. Germline trimming cut 7 bases from V and 8 bases from J; bases unmatched to any gene: 10. Germline V gives CDR1 LGHNT, CDR2 FRNRAP. CDR3 length: 13 residues. The CDR3 coding sequence is TGTGCTAGTGCCGAGGCGGCTAGCGGGCAGCAGTACTTC. Protein: CASAEAASGQQYF.